This TCR beta chain stems from a study of blood T cell repertoires in COVID-19. Study details: COVID-19 samples, acute and convalescent, were from the United States, Italy and Spain. T cells, B-cell-depleted T cells, or PBMCs supplied cDNA or gDNA.

The germline V gene has CDR1 KGHSH and CDR2 LQKENI. With 6 bases clipped from V and 5 bases from J, the junction kept 3 bases outside the gene matches. The CDR3 loop spans 13 amino acids. This clone appeared a single time. In the original workflow: Nucleated cell counts were estimated from reference gene primer amplification. Here immunoSEQ multiplex PCR was the method, and the copy in TCRdb shows in-frame clones only, minus some. V and J calls and clone size are copied from that table; D and trimming were computed from the DNA. Among about 39,000 clones, around four fifths were seen once, and the ten largest hold roughly 15%.

V usage is TRBV18 and J usage is TRBJ1-4; 7 nucleotides agree with TRBD1. The source is a man aged 50 to 59 with active or convalescent COVID-19. Sequencing was performed on peripheral blood. The CDR3 sequence: CASSTGRNEKLFF. The CDR3 coding sequence is TGTGCCAGCTCGACAGGGAGGAATGAAAAACTGTTTTTT.